The T cell receptor beta chain under discussion was sequenced for a study of T cells in Graves' hyperthyroidism and ophthalmopathy. The TCR beta CDR3 regions underwent amplification using RNA transcripts as the source. The TCR CDR3 first-round RT-PCR relied on the HTBI primer set. In TCRdb, the multiplex PCR reads were re-called with MiXCR into one record per CDR3 protein. The table lists about 640,000 distinct CDR3 sequences, about a fifth of them singletons, with roughly 30% in the top ten. This clonotype came up many times. The CDR3 is made up of 14 amino acids. The V gene's germline CDR1 is MDHEN and CDR2 SYDVKM. The germline V and J ends were trimmed by 2 bases and 2 bases, with 9 bases remaining between them.

The rearrangement uses TRBV28 and TRBJ2-5; D gene unclear. The sequenced sample consisted of blood. The source of this sequence is a man aged 30 to 39 with Graves' ophthalmopathy. DNA for the CDR3: TGTGCCAGCAGTTTAAGGGAAATACAAGAGACCCAGTACTTC. Translating it yields CASSLREIQETQYF.